Below, 4 T cell receptor beta chains from the same sample are listed, as sequenced in a study of T cells in localized non-small cell lung cancer. The table came from immunoSEQ multiplex PCR; TCRdb's copy has only in-frame clones and leaves some out. Found here are more than 100,000 clones, 70% to 90% of them singletons; the top ten hold over 1.5%. Source: peripheral blood, taken before any cancer treatment. These receptors were obtained from a female donor aged 60 or older with stage I lung adenocarcinoma.

This clone was seen a single time. CDR3 sequence (DNA): TGTGCCAGCAGCACGTCCACCGGGACTAATGAAAAACTGTTTTTT. It codes for CASSTSTGTNEKLFF. The genes are TRBV4-2 and TRBJ1-4, with D unresolved. Germline values: CDR1 LGHNA, CDR2 YNFKEQ. The CDR3 has 15 residues. The germline V and J ends were trimmed by 5 bases and 2 bases, with 12 bases remaining between them.

The V and J genes are TRBV10-3 and TRBJ1-2; D unresolved. The ends were cut back, 2 bases at V and 2 bases at J, with 6 bases in the middle. CDR1 and CDR2 (germline): ENHRY, SYGVKD. There are 13 residues in the CDR3. CDR3 coding DNA: TGTGCCATCAGTGAGGTCCTCAACTATGGCTACACCTTC. Amino acids: CAISEVLNYGYTF.

CDR3 DNA sequence: TGTGCCAGTAGTGGTTCGGGAAATCAGCCCCAGCATTTT. Amino acid sequence: CASSGSGNQPQHF. V gene TRBV19 combines with J gene TRBJ1-5; D is unclear. This CDR3 has 13 amino acids. Looked up from germline, CDR1 is LNHDA and CDR2 is SQIVND (reference sequence). V was cut by 5 bases and J by 4 bases, with 9 bases left in between. Filled out from reference TRBV19 and TRBJ1-5, the complete variable domain reads DGGITQSPKYLFRKEGQNVTLSCEQNLNHDAMYWYRQDPGQGLRLIYYSQIVNDFQKGDIAEGYSVSREKKESFPLTVTSAQKNPTAFYLCASSGSGNQPQHFGDGTRLSIL.

The rearrangement joins TRBV28 to TRBJ2-7, with a possible D match to TRBD1 (6 bases). The CDR3 is 14 amino acids. The V gene's germline CDR1 is MDHEN and CDR2 SYDVKM. Deletions cut 6 bases from V and 6 bases from J, with 18 bases between. This CDR3 is CASRSQGRTLEQYF. In DNA, the CDR3 is TGTGCCAGCAGGTCACAGGGTAGGACGCTCGAGCAGTACTTC.